These T cell receptor beta chains were read from a single sample in a study of blood T cell repertoires in COVID-19. Method: immunoSEQ multiplex PCR; TCRdb's copy keeps in-frame clones and lacks some. The repertoire includes about 34,000 clones, about 92% of them detected once, and approximately 19% sits in the top ten. Input material: peripheral blood. These receptors all come from a man aged 80 or over with acute or convalescent COVID-19. Both conserved end residues are part of each CDR3. D genes are given only for firm matches. Where a row states a size, it is once, few, many or the class of an expanded clone; other rows omit it.

>TRBD1|once|TRBJ1-1|TRBV5-1
TGCGCCAGCAGCGCCGGACAGGGCCCTGAAGCTTTCTTT
CASSAGQGPEAFF
>TRBD1|-|TRBJ1-4|TRBV27
TGTGCCAGCAGAAGACAGGGGCGAACTAATGAAAAACTGTTTTTT
CASRRQGRTNEKLFF
>-|-|TRBJ1-1|TRBV10-3
TGTGCCATCAGTGAAGGAGCCGGCACTGAAGCTTTCTTT
CAISEGAGTEAFF
>-|-|TRBJ1-1|TRBV5-5
TGTGCCAGCAGCAAGCCCGGGACATCGAACACTGAAGCTTTCTTT
CASSKPGTSNTEAFF
>TRBD1|-|TRBJ2-3|TRBV14
TGTGCCAGCAGCCGATTGGACAGGGGGCGAGATACGCAGTATTTT
CASSRLDRGRDTQYF
>-|-|TRBJ2-7|TRBV28
TGTGCCAGCACCCCAAGCCCAGGGCGGTCCTACGAGCAGTACTTC
CASTPSPGRSYEQYF
>TRBD1|-|TRBJ1-5|TRBV19
TGTGCCAGTACTGAACAGGGGAGCAATCAGCCCCAGCATTTT
CASTEQGSNQPQHF
>TRBD1|-|TRBJ1-1|TRBV10-3
TGTGCCATCAGTGAGTTTAGGGACAGGGACACTGAAGCTTTCTTT
CAISEFRDRDTEAFF
>-|-|TRBJ2-3|TRBV29-1
TGCAGCGTTGAACCAGTTGATACGCAGTATTTT
CSVEPVDTQYF
>TRBD1|-|TRBJ1-4|TRBV3-1/TRBV3-2
TGTGCCCCGCCGGGACAGGGTGGTATTGATGAAAAACTGTTTTTT
CAPPGQGGIDEKLFF
>TRBD1|-|TRBJ2-3|TRBV28
TGTGCCAGCAATTTCGGACAGGTCGAGGATACGCAGTATTTT
CASNFGQVEDTQYF
>-|-|TRBJ2-3|TRBV5-1
TGCGCCAGCAGCTTGGCCGGAAACCTAGCAGATACGCAGTATTTT
CASSLAGNLADTQYF
>-|-|TRBJ2-7|TRBV30
TGTGCCTGGAGACAGTCCTACGAGCAGTACTTC
CAWRQSYEQYF
>TRBD1|once|TRBJ2-6|TRBV5-6
TGTGCCAGCAGCCGACGTAGGACAGGGCCCTCTGGGGCCAACGTCCTGACTTTC
CASSRRRTGPSGANVLTF
>-|-|TRBJ1-5|TRBV5-8
TGTGCCAGCAGCCCAGGGCGGAACAGGGATGCTCAGCCCCAGCATTTT
CASSPGRNRDAQPQHF
>TRBD1|few|TRBJ2-3|TRBV5-1
TGCGCCAGCAGCTTGGGGACAGGGTTCAGCACAGATACGCAGTATTTT
CASSLGTGFSTDTQYF
>TRBD1|-|TRBJ2-5|TRBV6-5
TGTGCCACTAGGGAGGCAGGGGGCGCAGAGACCCAGTACTTC
CATREAGGAETQYF
>-|-|TRBJ1-1|TRBV12-3/TRBV12-4
TGTGCCAGCAGCCTCGACAGATACACTGAAGCTTTCTTT
CASSLDRYTEAFF
>TRBD2|-|TRBJ2-3|TRBV3-1/TRBV3-2
TGTGCCACGACGGGGGCGGGGGGTCTAGATACGCAGTATTTT
CATTGAGGLDTQYF
>TRBD1|-|TRBJ1-2|TRBV10-3
TGTGCCATCGGGGACAGATCATCGGAGGATGGCTACACCTTC
CAIGDRSSEDGYTF
>TRBD2|-|TRBJ2-7|TRBV10-2
TGCGCCAGCAGCGATTGGACTAGCGGGGGCTACGAGCAGTACTTC
CASSDWTSGGYEQYF
>-|-|TRBJ1-1|TRBV11-2
TGTGCCAGCAGCTTATCCCCCACAGGGATGAACACTGAAGCTTTCTTT
CASSLSPTGMNTEAFF
>-|-|TRBJ1-2|TRBV7-9
TGTGCCAGCAGCCCTACCCCCGGGACTGAGAACTATGGCTACACCTTC
CASSPTPGTENYGYTF
>-|once|TRBJ2-3|TRBV5-1
TGCGCCAGCAGCTTGGCCCTCTACGCTAGCACAGATACGCAGTATTTT
CASSLALYASTDTQYF
>TRBD2|-|TRBJ2-5|TRBV29-1
TGCAGCGTTGGGCGGGGGGGCCTTGTAGCCCAAGAGACCCAGTACTTC
CSVGRGGLVAQETQYF
>TRBD1|-|TRBJ2-6|TRBV9
TGTGCCAGCAGCGCCCGGGACAGGGCGGGGGCCAACGTCCTGACTTTC
CASSARDRAGANVLTF
>-|-|TRBJ2-3|TRBV5-4
TGTGCCAGCAGCTCGGAGGGGGATACGCAGTATTTT
CASSSEGDTQYF
>-|-|TRBJ1-4|TRBV29-1
TGCAGCGTTGGACTCCAGGGAATAACTAATGAAAAACTGTTTTTT
CSVGLQGITNEKLFF
>TRBD1|-|TRBJ1-1|TRBV18
TGTGCCAGCTCGACAGTAACAGGGGGTGACACTGAAGCTTTCTTT
CASSTVTGGDTEAFF
>TRBD2|-|TRBJ2-3|TRBV11-2
TGTGCCAGCAGCTTAGTGGGTAGCGGGGGGAGCACAGATACGCAGTATTTT
CASSLVGSGGSTDTQYF
>-|-|TRBJ1-1|TRBV12-3/TRBV12-4
TGTGCCAGCACTGACATTCTCTGGACTGAAGCTTTCTTT
CASTDILWTEAFF
>-|-|TRBJ1-5|TRBV6-1
TGTGCCAGCAGTGAAGCGGACAGACGCAATCAGCCCCAGCATTTT
CASSEADRRNQPQHF
>-|-|TRBJ2-7|TRBV12-3/TRBV12-4
TGTGCCAGCAGTTCCATCTACGAGCAGTACTTC
CASSSIYEQYF
>TRBD2|-|TRBJ2-7|TRBV19
TGTGCCAGTAGTATAGAGGGGAGGGGTCAATACGAGCAGTACTTC
CASSIEGRGQYEQYF
>TRBD2|-|TRBJ2-7|TRBV5-1
TGCGCCAGCAGCTCCGCCGGGGGGACCTACGAGCAGTACTTC
CASSSAGGTYEQYF
>TRBD1|-|TRBJ2-5|TRBV2
TGTGCCAGCAGTGATAGGGGGCTACGAGGAGAGACCCAGTACTTC
CASSDRGLRGETQYF
>-|-|TRBJ1-1|TRBV6-4
TGTGCCAGCAGTGCCCTAGGTATACCCACTGAAGCTTTCTTT
CASSALGIPTEAFF